These 10 T cell receptor beta chains share one sample of origin, sequenced in a study of T-cell reconstitution after alpha-beta-depleted transplantation in children. The TCRbeta library incorporated unique molecular identifiers. TCRdb used MiXCR to reprocess the PCR reads, holding one entry per CDR3 protein. Among about 270,000 distinct CDR3 sequences, roughly 9.5% were seen once, and the ten largest hold 10%. The sample here was PBMCs from the stem cell graft donor, taken from the stem cell graft. The receptors here all came from a human donor who donated a stem cell graft to a child with SCID.

This chain joins TRBV7-2 and TRBJ1-5; D remains ambiguous. V dropped 3 bases and J dropped 7 bases, with 10 bases sitting between them. CDR1 SGHTA and CDR2 FQGNSA come from the germline V gene. There are 13 residues in the CDR3. The chain's CDR3 is CASSFNRAQPQHF. CDR3 DNA sequence: TGTGCCAGCAGCTTTAATCGAGCACAGCCCCAGCATTTT.

V and J are TRBV25-1 and TRBJ2-3; D uncertain. The V end lost 7 bases, the J end lost 2 bases, and 10 bases lay between the germline ends. The germline V gene encodes CDR1 MGHDK and CDR2 SYGVNS. CDR3 length: 13 residues. The CDR3 DNA is TGTGCCAGCAAGTTTGACTCCACAGATACGCAGTATTTT. It yields the protein CASKFDSTDTQYF.

This clonotype was detected only a few times. The J gene is TRBJ1-1, the V gene TRBV5-1; no clear D. Germline CDR1 and CDR2: SGHRS and YFSETQ. The V and J ends lost 5 bases and 0 bases respectively, with 11 bases between them. The CDR3 is 14 amino acids. The CDR3 loop reads CASSPRGLNTEAFF. CDR3 nucleotide sequence: TGCGCCAGCAGTCCCCGCGGCCTGAACACTGAAGCTTTCTTT. The complete variable domain, with remaining parts taken from reference TRBV5-1 and TRBJ1-1, reads KAGVTQTPRYLIKTRGQQVTLSCSPISGHRSVSWYQQTPGQGLQFLFEYFSETQRNKGNFPGRFSGRQFSNSRSEMNVSTLELGDSALYLCASSPRGLNTEAFFGQGTRLTVV.

The chain combines TRBV12-3 or TRBV12-4 with TRBJ1-2; no firm D call. The CDR3 extends over 13 amino acids. Between the trimmed V and J ends, which lost 6 bases and 3 bases, there was a span of 11 bases. The CDR3 nucleotides read TGTGCCAGCAGGGGGTTGGGCGACTATGGCTACACCTTC. Protein sequence: CASRGLGDYGYTF.

CDR3 protein: CASSEWGGGTDTQYF. As DNA, the CDR3 is TGTGCCAGCAGTGAATGGGGCGGGGGCACAGATACGCAGTATTTT. The chain uses TRBV2 and TRBJ2-3; weak D call: TRBD2 (6 bases). The CDR3 is 15 residues long. Trimming took 2 bases from V and 1 from J, leaving 10 bases between them. Germline values: CDR1 SNHLY, CDR2 FYNNEI. Full variable domain (remainder filled in from reference TRBV2 and TRBJ2-3): EPEVTQTPSHQVTQMGQEVILRCVPISNHLYFYWYRQILGQKVEFLVSFYNNEISEKSEIFDDQFSVERPDGSNFTLKIRSTKLEDSAMYFCASSEWGGGTDTQYFGPGTRLTVL.

This clonotype was counted a few times. The chain employs TRBV3-1 and TRBJ2-5; D is possibly TRBD1 (5 bases). Germline-derived CDR1 and CDR2 are LGHDT and YNNKEL (reference sequence). The length of the CDR3 is 15 residues. V lost 0 bases, J lost 3 bases, and 11 bases lay in between. The CDR3 sequence is CASSQDATGKETQYF. In DNA form, the CDR3 reads TGTGCCAGCAGCCAAGATGCCACAGGAAAAGAGACCCAGTACTTC.

This clonotype was picked up many times. This rearrangement joins TRBV10-3 to TRBJ2-2, with 7 nucleotides matching TRBD2. The V gene's germline CDR1 is ENHRY and CDR2 SYGVKD. The CDR3 sequence is 15 residues long. The ends lost 3 bases at V and 5 bases at J; junction bases unmatched: 6. In nucleotides, the CDR3 is TGTGCCATCAGTGAAACGAGGGGAGGGACCGGGGAGCTGTTTTTT. It encodes CAISETRGGTGELFF.

This clonotype was recorded a few times. The J gene is TRBJ2-5, the V gene TRBV20-1, with D possibly being TRBD2 (6 bases). This CDR3 has 14 amino acids. The V gene's germline CDR1 is DFQATT and CDR2 SNEGSKA (reference sequence). V dropped 0 bases and J dropped 2 bases, with 10 bases sitting between them. CDR3 DNA sequence: TGCAGTGCTAGAGATCTAGCGCAACAAGAGACCCAGTACTTC. This codes for CSARDLAQQETQYF.

The genes are TRBV3-1 and TRBJ2-2; D gene ambiguous. V dropped 2 bases and J dropped 7 bases, with 8 bases sitting between them. This CDR3 is built from 13 residues. Germline V gene lookup returns CDR1 LGHDT and CDR2 YNNKEL (reference sequence). The CDR3 region is CASSQSLYGELFF. The CDR3 nucleotides are TGTGCCAGCAGCCAAAGCCTGTACGGGGAGCTGTTTTTT.

There are many counts of this clonotype. This CDR3 reads CASSSTGGSYNEQFF. The CDR3 DNA sequence: TGTGCCAGCAGTTCTACAGGGGGCTCCTACAATGAGCAGTTCTTC. The chain is built from TRBV12-3 or TRBV12-4 and TRBJ2-1; TRBD1 matches 8 bases. V was pared by 4 bases and J by 0 bases, with 2 bases of the junction left unmatched. The CDR3 is 15 residues long.